These 10 T cell receptor beta chains were sequenced from one sample in a study of T cells of healthy individuals. TCRdb processed the 5' RACE reads anew with MiXCR; each CDR3 protein has one entry. Of around 80,000 distinct CDR3 sequences detected, approximately 4.7% appear once; the ten largest clones hold roughly 7.6%. The receptors derive from a female donor in good health.

A few counts support this clonotype. The chain joins TRBV20-1 to TRBJ1-1; 8 nucleotides line up with TRBD1. Germline CDR1 DFQATT, CDR2 SNEGSKA (reference sequence). The V segment lost 5 bases and the J segment 1 base; nucleotides outside the gene matches: 0. There are 12 residues in the CDR3. CDR3 sequence reads: CSAGQGNTEAFF. The CDR3 nucleotides are TGCAGTGCTGGACAGGGGAACACTGAAGCTTTCTTT.

A remark on this clonotype: A much larger clone is a single base away; this may be a read error. CDR3 sequence: CASLSADVSYEQYF. DNA of the CDR3: TGTGCCAGCCTTAGTGCAGATGTTTCCTACGAGCAGTACTTC. The chain couples TRBV2 to TRBJ2-7; D is undetermined. This CDR3 comprises 14 residues. CDR1 is SNHLY and CDR2 is FYNNEI in the germline V gene. V lost 8 bases and J lost 1, with 15 bases in between.

This clonotype was picked up many times. This sequence joins TRBV5-1 and TRBJ2-7; no reliable D call. V lost 0 bases to trimming and J lost 0 bases, with 7 bases between them. CDR1 SGHRS and CDR2 YFSETQ come from the germline V gene. The CDR3 length is 14 residues. CDR3 sequence: CASSLEQNSYEQYF. The CDR3 nucleotides read TGCGCCAGCAGCTTGGAACAGAACTCCTACGAGCAGTACTTC.

The table lists this clonotype with a few counts. The V gene is TRBV7-9, the J gene TRBJ2-3, with 9 nucleotides matching TRBD2. This CDR3 contains 19 residues. Germline CDR1 reads SEHNR; CDR2 reads FQNEAQ (reference sequence). V was pared by 4 bases and J by 5 bases, with 19 bases of the junction left unmatched. The CDR3 region is CASSSSGGRALEIVDTQYF. The CDR3 bases are TGTGCCAGCAGCTCCTCCGGCGGGAGGGCCCTCGAAATCGTAGATACGCAGTATTTT.

Of note for this clonotype: A much larger clone is a single base away; this may be a read error. The chain employs TRBV7-8 and TRBJ1-6; tentative D call: TRBD1 (6 bases). This CDR3 has 16 residues. Germline V CDR1 and CDR2: SGHVS, FQNEAQ. CDR3 in DNA: TGTGCCAGCAGCCCGCGCGGCAGGGGAAATAATTCACCCCTCAACTTT. Amino acids: CASSPRGRGNNSPLNF.

This chain links TRBV29-1 with TRBJ1-4, with 7 bases identical to TRBD1. Germline V gene data show CDR1 as SQVTM and CDR2 as ANQGSEA. The CDR3 length is 12 residues. After removal of 4 bases from V and 5 bases from J, the junction contained 1 base not matched to a gene. The CDR3 region has the DNA TGCAGCGTTGGGGACAGCAATGAAAAACTGTTTTTT. Translation: CSVGDSNEKLFF.

The chain recombines TRBV16 with TRBJ1-5; D gene unclear. CDR1 and CDR2 from the germline V gene are KGHSY and FQNENV. V shed 4 bases and J shed 7 bases, with 17 bases lying between them. The CDR3 has 15 residues. The CDR3 DNA reads TGTGCCAGCAGCCCTCCCGGCTCGGGGAACCAGCCCCAGCATTTT. Amino acids: CASSPPGSGNQPQHF.

CDR3 nucleotides: TGTGCCAGCAGTTCCGAGGGGGCCGAGCAGTACTTC. Protein: CASSSEGAEQYF. The genes are TRBV6-5 and TRBJ2-7; the match to TRBD1 covers 7 bases. After removal of 4 bases from V and 6 bases from J, the junction contained 3 bases not matched to a gene. The CDR3 contains 12 residues. Germline V gene data show CDR1 as MNHEY and CDR2 as SVGAGI.

Worth noting for this clonotype: Just one base apart from a much larger clone, this may be a read error. The V and J genes are TRBV12-3 or TRBV12-4 and TRBJ2-5; D unclear. This CDR3 comprises 14 residues. CDR3: CASSLQRLQETLYF. In DNA form, the CDR3 reads TGTGCCAGCAGTTTACAACGGCTCCAAGAGACCCTGTACTTC.

This clonotype came up many times. V and J are TRBV3-1 and TRBJ2-5; perhaps TRBD2 as D (5 bases). This CDR3 contains 14 residues. Germline-derived CDR1 and CDR2 are LGHDT and YNNKEL (reference sequence). The V end lost 6 bases, the J end lost 4 bases, and 15 bases lay between the germline ends. This CDR3 is CASRRGPSGETQYF. CDR3 nucleotide sequence: TGTGCCAGCAGAAGAGGCCCGAGCGGAGAGACCCAGTACTTC.